This TCR beta chain came from a study of T cell responses to AZD1222 COVID-19 vaccine (dated by TCRdb to the early 2020s). Notes on the research overall: Because spike-specific TCR depth and breadth did not differ between the two schedules, AZD1222 recipients who got a second dose at roughly 4 weeks were pooled with those who got a second dose at roughly 12 weeks. A total of more than 230 trial participants underwent TCR sequencing, of whom some 210 received two doses of AZD1222 and about 25 received two doses of the MenACWY control vaccine. Trial participants were enrolled into age subgroups of 18-55, 56-69 and 70-plus years, which contained about 150, 28 and 57 TCR-sequenced participants, respectively. The paper as a whole reports these results and caveats: Participants were mostly white British and included more females than males, and it was suggested by the authors that clonal diversity may have been underestimated. Spike-specific TCR breadth and depth rose significantly after two AZD1222 doses compared with day 0 and with MenACWY recipients. Nearly half of unique spike-specific TCRs reportedly recognized epitopes outside regions mutated in the B.1.351 and B.1.1.7 variants. Conclusions about previously exposed vaccinees are limited because only six or seven AZD1222 recipients were SARS-CoV-2 seropositive at baseline. The 56-69-year group was small, and its depth increase did not reach significance, likely because of low power. The vaccine-associated CD4 TCRs covered the entire spike protein, and the dominant responses fell in regions 160-218 and 743-854. Because no samples from the day 14 peak response were available, repertoires could be characterized only after the peak T cell response.

The CDR3 regions of human TCRbeta chains were analyzed by immunosequencing. In the authors' own workflow: Repertoire TCRs were matched against a reference library of SARS-CoV-2-specific TCRs generated with the MIRA antigen-specificity platform. Breadth was defined as the fraction of unique TCRs that were SARS-CoV-2-associated, and depth was defined as the fraction of total T cells that were SARS-CoV-2-associated. Using the MIRA data, each spike-specific TCR was mapped to the spike region that the TCR reacts to and placed in a CD4 or CD8 class. Log10-transformed breadth and depth values were compared by one-way ANOVA with Sidak's multiple comparisons tests. Here the immuneACCESS table is served through TCRdb, limited to in-frame sequences with V and J called. Missing clones are a known gap in these copies; in checked studies unresolved V genes cover under half, and the rest lacks a known reason. That table is the source of V, J and clone size, and D and trimming were worked out from the DNA. The sample contains approximately 150,000 clones, 89% of them found a single time. Of the sample, around 4.9% is held by the ten largest clones.

The intended sense of this specimen's time point label: baseline before first vaccination. Samples from vaccinated people were obtained from the UK trials COV001 and COV002, which included a single-blind randomized controlled phase 2/3 trial of AZD1222 (ChAdOx1 nCoV-19) in healthy adults. Trial participant PBMC samples were collected at day 0 and day 28 after the second dose for TCRbeta chain sequencing. A remark on this clone: Its antigen remains unidentified. Qualities for individual bases were not recorded, and no much larger clone is one base off.

According to the germline V gene (reference sequence), CDR1 reads LNHDA and CDR2 reads SQIVND. Deletion took 5 bases off V and 0 bases off J, with a span of 10 bases between the germline ends. Inclusive of the bounding cysteine and phenylalanine, the CDR3 is 15 residues long. The kept DNA is CDR3 alone, 45 bases in frame from the first base. The chain employs TRBV19 and TRBJ2-2, with the D gene tentatively TRBD1 or TRBD2, based on 5 matching bases in each. Sequences were derived from peripheral blood, sampled on day 0 of AZD1222 vaccination. This TCR came from an adult in good health. The DNA sequence follows: TGTGCCAGTAGTCGGGACCTCACGAACACCGGGGAGCTGTTTTTT. The translation is CASSRDLTNTGELFF.